This T cell receptor (beta chain) was sequenced in a study of kidney transplant recipient with SARS-CoV-2 infection. In its sample, this clonotype was seen many times. Germline values: CDR1 LGHDT, CDR2 YNNKEL (reference sequence). The CDR3 extends over 18 amino acids. Trimming took off 5 bases at V and 5 bases at J, with 24 bases between the two ends. Each CDR3 protein is one row after TCRdb ran MiXCR on the reads. The table lists roughly 250,000 distinct CDR3 sequences, 25% to 35% of them singletons, with almost 7.5% in the top ten. The material was a blood sample, obtained at baseline and on day 111 from a kidney transplant recipient. The V gene is TRBV3-1, the J gene TRBJ2-2; D is perhaps TRBD2 (6 bases). The sequence derives from a young adult male patient who had COVID-19 and was a kidney transplant recipient. Certain T cells may be donor cells from the graft. The CDR3 region is CASSTEGPISGLTGELFF. CDR3 bases: TGTGCCAGCAGCACGGAGGGTCCCATTTCAGGCTTGACCGGGGAGCTGTTTTTT.